What follows describes a single T cell receptor (beta chain). There is no known antigen for this receptor. One base away there is no much larger clone; base qualities are not given. This sample is drawn from a study of OX40 agonist ivuxolimab in advanced cancers. A note on the overall study: Ivuxolimab was a fully human IgG2 agonistic monoclonal antibody targeting the costimulatory receptor OX40 (CD134). Of the approximately 54 patients in dose escalation, 19 had hepatocellular carcinoma, around 15 had melanoma, 9 had renal cell carcinoma and 9 had head and neck cancer. Peripheral TCRbeta sequencing aimed to test whether ivuxolimab altered TCR sequence diversity and caused clonal T-cell expansion. Partial responses occurred in three dose-escalation patients: two with cutaneous melanoma and one with hepatocellular carcinoma. The paper covers the monotherapy dose-escalation part of the phase I ivuxolimab trial, which included N ≈ 57 patients. Prior anti-PD-1, anti-PD-L1 or anti-CTLA-4 therapy was permitted, and 40% of dose-escalation patients had received checkpoint inhibitors. In the dose-escalation cohort, 70% to 85% of patients were male, and the mean age was about 55 years, with a range of 23 to 79. Intravenous ivuxolimab was administered to patients every 2 weeks at six dose levels: 0.01, 0.1, 0.3, 1.5, 3 and 10 mg/kg. Summary of the overall study and its limitations: The antigen specificity of the clonally expanded peripheral T cells was not determined. On average, CD8+ T cells showed more expanded clones than CD4+ T cells after ivuxolimab. In the 0.1-3.0 mg/kg groups, partial responders had among the lowest normalized peripheral clonal expansion, particularly in CD8+ T cells. Clonal expansion of both CD4+ and CD8+ blood T cells was observed from baseline to week 6 at doses 0.1 to 3.0 mg/kg. Low levels of normalized T-cell clonal expansion were also seen in some patients who did not respond.

For sequencing of the TCRbeta CDR3 region, genomic DNA was extracted from the sorted cells. The immunoSEQ Assay was used to sequence the TCRbeta CDR3 regions. TCRdb carries this immuneACCESS record with in-frame sequences only. Its versions omit some clonotypes, under half of them owing to an unresolved V gene in the studies checked, with the rest unexplained. Present in this sample are about 35,000 clones, over 90% of which were seen just once. 4% to 5% of the sample is in the top ten clones. The trial excluded patients who had a history of autoimmune disease or who were on systemic immunosuppression. Peripheral blood for TCR sequencing was collected from all dose cohorts at baseline, on cycle 4 day 1, and on cycle 7 day 1. The samples were taken from a phase I, first-in-human, multicenter, open-label dose-escalation trial of ivuxolimab. Adults with locally advanced or metastatic head and neck squamous cell, hepatocellular, melanoma or renal cell carcinoma were enrolled in the trial. Before TCR sequencing, CD4+ T cells and CD8+ T cells from peripheral blood were sorted into separate populations.

A distance of 5 bases separates the germline ends of V and J, which lose 1 base and 7 bases respectively. Spanning cysteine to phenylalanine, the CDR3 consists of 11 amino acids. Solely the CDR3 DNA is kept, with 33 bases framed from the first base. In the germline V gene (reference sequence), CDR1 corresponds to DFQATT and CDR2 to SNEGSKA. This TCR came from an adult with an advanced solid tumor such as melanoma, head and neck, liver or kidney cancer. This specimen consisted of CD4+ or CD8+ T cells sorted from blood, obtained in a trial of the OX40 agonist ivuxolimab. Recombination linked TRBV20-1 to TRBJ2-1; no D gene call is confident. The CDR3 is CSARALNEQFF. The sequence in DNA is TGCAGTGCTAGAGCACTTAATGAGCAGTTCTTC.